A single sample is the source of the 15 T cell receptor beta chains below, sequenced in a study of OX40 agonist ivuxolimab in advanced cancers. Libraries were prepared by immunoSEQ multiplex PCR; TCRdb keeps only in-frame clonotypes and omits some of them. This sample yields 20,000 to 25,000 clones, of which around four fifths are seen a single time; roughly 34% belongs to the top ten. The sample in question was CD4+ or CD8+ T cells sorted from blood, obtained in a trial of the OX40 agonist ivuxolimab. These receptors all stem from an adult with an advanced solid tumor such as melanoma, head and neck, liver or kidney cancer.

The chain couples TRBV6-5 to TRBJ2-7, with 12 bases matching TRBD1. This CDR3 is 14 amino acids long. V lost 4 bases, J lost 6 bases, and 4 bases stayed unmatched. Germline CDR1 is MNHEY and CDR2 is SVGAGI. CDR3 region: CASSFGTGGSEQYF. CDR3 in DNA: TGTGCCAGCAGTTTCGGGACAGGGGGCAGCGAGCAGTACTTC.

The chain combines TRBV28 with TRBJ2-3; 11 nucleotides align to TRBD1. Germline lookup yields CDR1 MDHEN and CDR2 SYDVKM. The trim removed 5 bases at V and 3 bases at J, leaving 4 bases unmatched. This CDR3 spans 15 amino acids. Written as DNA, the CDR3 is TGTGCCAGCAGTCCCGGACAGGGGGCAACAGATACGCAGTATTTT. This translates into CASSPGQGATDTQYF. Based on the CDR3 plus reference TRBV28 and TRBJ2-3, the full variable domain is DVKVTQSSRYLVKRTGEKVFLECVQDMDHENMFWYRQDPGLGLRLIYFSYDVKMKEKGDIPEGYSVSREKKERFSLILESASTNQTSMYLCASSPGQGATDTQYFGPGTRLTVL.

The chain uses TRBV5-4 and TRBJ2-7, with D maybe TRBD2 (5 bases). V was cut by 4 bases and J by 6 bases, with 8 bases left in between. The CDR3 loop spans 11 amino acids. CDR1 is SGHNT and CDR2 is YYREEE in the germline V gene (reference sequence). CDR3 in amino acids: CASSTAAEQYF. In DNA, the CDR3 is TGTGCCAGCAGCACAGCGGCCGAGCAGTACTTC.

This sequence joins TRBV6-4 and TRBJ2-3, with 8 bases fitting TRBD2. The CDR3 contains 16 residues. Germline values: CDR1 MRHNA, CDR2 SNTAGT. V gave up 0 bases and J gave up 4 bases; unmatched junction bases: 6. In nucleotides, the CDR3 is TGTGCCAGCAGTGACTCGAGGACTAGCAATGCAGATACGCAGTATTTT. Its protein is CASSDSRTSNADTQYF.

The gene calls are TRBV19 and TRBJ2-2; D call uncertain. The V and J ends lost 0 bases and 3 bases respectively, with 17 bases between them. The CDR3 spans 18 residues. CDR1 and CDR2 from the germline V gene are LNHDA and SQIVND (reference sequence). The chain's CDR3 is CASSIDLATLEYTGELFF. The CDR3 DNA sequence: TGTGCCAGTAGTATAGATCTGGCTACTCTAGAGTACACCGGGGAGCTGTTTTTT.

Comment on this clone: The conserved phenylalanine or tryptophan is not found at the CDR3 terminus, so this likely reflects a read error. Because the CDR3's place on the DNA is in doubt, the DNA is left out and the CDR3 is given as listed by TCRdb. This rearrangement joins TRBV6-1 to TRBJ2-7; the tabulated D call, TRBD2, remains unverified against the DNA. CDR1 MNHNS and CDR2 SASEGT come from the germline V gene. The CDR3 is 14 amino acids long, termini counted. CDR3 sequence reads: CASSEGAGSPSRSA.

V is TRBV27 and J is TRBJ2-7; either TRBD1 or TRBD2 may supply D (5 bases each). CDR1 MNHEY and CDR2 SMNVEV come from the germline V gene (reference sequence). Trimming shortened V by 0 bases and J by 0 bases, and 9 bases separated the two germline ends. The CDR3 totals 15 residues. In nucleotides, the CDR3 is TGTGCCAGCAGTTTATCACCAGGGAGCTCCTACGAGCAGTACTTC. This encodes CASSLSPGSSYEQYF.

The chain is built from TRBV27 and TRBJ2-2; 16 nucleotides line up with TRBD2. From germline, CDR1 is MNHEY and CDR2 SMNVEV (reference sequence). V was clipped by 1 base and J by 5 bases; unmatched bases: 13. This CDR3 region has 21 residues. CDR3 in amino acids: CASSLFIPGLAGGPGTGELFF. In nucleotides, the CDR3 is TGTGCCAGCAGTTTATTCATTCCGGGACTAGCGGGAGGGCCAGGGACCGGGGAGCTGTTTTTT.

The CDR3 bases are TGTGCCAGCAGCTTGGAACGCGGAAACACCATATATTTT. Amino acid sequence: CASSLERGNTIYF. This sequence joins TRBV5-8 and TRBJ1-3; D unclear. V was cut by 0 bases and J by 4 bases, with 5 bases left in between. Germline-derived CDR1 and CDR2 are SGHTS and YDEGEE. The CDR3 spans 13 residues. Drawing the rest from reference TRBV5-8 and TRBJ1-3, the complete variable domain is EAGVTQSPTHLIKTRGQQATLRCSPISGHTSVYWYQQALGLGLQFLLWYDEGEERNRGNFPPRFSGRQFPNYSSELNVNALELEDSALYLCASSLERGNTIYFGEGSWLTVV.

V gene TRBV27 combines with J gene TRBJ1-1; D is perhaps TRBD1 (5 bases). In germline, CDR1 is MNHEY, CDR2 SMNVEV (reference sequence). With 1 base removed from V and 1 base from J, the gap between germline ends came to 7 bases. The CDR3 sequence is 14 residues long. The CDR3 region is CASSLWGGNTEAFF. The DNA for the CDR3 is TGTGCCAGCAGTTTATGGGGGGGGAACACTGAAGCTTTCTTT.

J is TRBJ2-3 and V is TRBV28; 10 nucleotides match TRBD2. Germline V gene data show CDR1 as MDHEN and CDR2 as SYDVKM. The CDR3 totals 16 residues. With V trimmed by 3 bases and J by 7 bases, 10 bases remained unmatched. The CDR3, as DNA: TGTGCCAGCAGTTTGGGACGAAGCGGGAGGGCCTATACGCAGTATTTT. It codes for CASSLGRSGRAYTQYF.

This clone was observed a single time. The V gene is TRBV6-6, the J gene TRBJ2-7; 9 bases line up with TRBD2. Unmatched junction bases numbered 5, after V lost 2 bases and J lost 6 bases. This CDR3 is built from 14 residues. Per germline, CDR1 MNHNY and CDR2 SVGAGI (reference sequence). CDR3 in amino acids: CASSYVAGDGEQYF. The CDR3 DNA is TGTGCCAGCAGTTACGTAGCGGGAGATGGCGAGCAGTACTTC.

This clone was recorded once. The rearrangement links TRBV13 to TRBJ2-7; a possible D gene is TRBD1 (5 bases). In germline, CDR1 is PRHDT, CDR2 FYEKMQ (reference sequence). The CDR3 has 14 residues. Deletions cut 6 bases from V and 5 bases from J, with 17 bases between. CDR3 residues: CASRETQGPDEQYF. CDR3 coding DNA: TGTGCCAGCAGGGAAACGCAGGGTCCGGACGAGCAGTACTTC.

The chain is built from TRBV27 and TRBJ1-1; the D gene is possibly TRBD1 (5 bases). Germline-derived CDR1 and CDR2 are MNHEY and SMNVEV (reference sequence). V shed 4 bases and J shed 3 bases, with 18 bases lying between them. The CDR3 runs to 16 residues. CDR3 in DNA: TGTGCCAGCAGTTCAACTCGGACACGTGGGGACACTGAAGCTTTCTTT. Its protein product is CASSSTRTRGDTEAFF.

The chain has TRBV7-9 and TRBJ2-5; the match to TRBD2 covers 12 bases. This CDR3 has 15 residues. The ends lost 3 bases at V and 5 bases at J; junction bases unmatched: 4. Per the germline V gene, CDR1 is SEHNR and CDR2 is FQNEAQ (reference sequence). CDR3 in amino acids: CASSFPTSGSETQYF. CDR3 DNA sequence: TGTGCCAGCAGCTTTCCGACTAGCGGGAGTGAGACCCAGTACTTC.